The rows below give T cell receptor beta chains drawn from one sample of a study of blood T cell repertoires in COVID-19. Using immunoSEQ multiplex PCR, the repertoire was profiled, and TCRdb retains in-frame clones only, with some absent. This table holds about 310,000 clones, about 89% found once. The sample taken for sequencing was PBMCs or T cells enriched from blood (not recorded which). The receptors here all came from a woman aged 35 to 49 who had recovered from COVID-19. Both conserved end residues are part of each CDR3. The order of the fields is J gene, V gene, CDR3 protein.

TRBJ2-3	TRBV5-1	CASSRILAGGQSDTQYF
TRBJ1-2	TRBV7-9	CASSFSVRSLANYGYTF
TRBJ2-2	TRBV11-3	CASSLVPGLAGSYAGELFF
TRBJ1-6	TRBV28	CASSPTYNSPLHF
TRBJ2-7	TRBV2	CASTKGGTGYEQYF
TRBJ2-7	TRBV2	CASSWGQGQYF
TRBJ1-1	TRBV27	CASSTWTGGSEAFF
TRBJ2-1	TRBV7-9	CASSLALAGGPYEQFF
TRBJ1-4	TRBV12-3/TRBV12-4	CASSLDLNEKLFF
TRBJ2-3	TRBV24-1	CATSDLTSGGTDTQYF
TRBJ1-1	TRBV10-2	CASSESGQGAFTEAFF
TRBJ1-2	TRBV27	CASSAINRPHGYTF
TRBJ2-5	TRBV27	CASSLWRDGETQYF
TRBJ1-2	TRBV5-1	CASSSTGTIYGYTF
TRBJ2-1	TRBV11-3	CASSLFAPPRDNEQFF
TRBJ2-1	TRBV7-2	CASTPEWGRNNEQFF
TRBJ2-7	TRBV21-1	CASSNQRGGSDEQYF
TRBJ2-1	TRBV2	CASSERLRVNNEQFF
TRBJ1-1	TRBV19	CASSRDRAWAFF
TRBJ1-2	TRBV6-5	CASTDRGYGYTF
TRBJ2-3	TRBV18	CASSPWTSRSTDTQYF
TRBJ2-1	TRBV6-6	CASKPIYNEQFF
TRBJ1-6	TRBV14	CASSQAGSLLNSPLHF
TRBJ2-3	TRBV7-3	CASSPDRGRPTDTQYF
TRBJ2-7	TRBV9	CASSAPLGGLAGGAEQYF
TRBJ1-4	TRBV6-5	CASSYGPGNEKLFF
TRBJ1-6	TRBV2	CASSVSRQENSPLHF
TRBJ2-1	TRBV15	CATRSSGGNEQFF
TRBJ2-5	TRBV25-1	CASSEYRGIQETQYF
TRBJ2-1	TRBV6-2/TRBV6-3	CASSFPPFSGRGDEQFF
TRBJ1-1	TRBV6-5	CASSLAPQGTGTEAFF
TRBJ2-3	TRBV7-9	CASSSQGWFTDTQYF
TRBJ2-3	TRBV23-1	CASSQWTSGGTLTDTQYF
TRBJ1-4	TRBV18	CASSPLEGKGTNEKLFF
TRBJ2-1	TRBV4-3	CASSQAPVGLYNEQFF
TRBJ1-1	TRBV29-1	CSAAVGGDTEAFF
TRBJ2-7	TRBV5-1	CASSSGTGGNYEQYF
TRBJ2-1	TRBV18	CASSPTVPTGNEQFF
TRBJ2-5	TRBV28	CASLSGGAEETQYF
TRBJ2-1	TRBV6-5	CASGLYNEQFF
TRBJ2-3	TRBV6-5	CASKGAAGTDTQYF
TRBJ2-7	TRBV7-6	CASSLRTGATYEQYF
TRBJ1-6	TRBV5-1	CASRQDYNSPLHF